This T cell receptor beta chain was profiled in a study of post-analysis software for immune sequencing data (dated by TCRdb to 2015 to 2017). About the study as a whole: Recorded disease courses included relapsing-remitting, secondary progressive and progressive-relapsing multiple sclerosis, with some patients lacking subtype annotation. The patient repertoires were compared against about 10 previously published healthy control repertoires obtained from donors aged 6 to 25 years. A subset of samples was prepared in parallel using single-end sample barcoding, then pooled and co-amplified after Illumina adapter ligation. Broad study findings and their caveats: Strong co-clustering of samples prepared in the same batch was shown by direct clustering with F measure, prompting a batch-effect correction. Four to six TRBV segments, including TRBV5-6, TRBV5-1 and TRBV20-1, were significantly more frequent in patients than controls. The control group was slightly older than the multiple sclerosis patient group. Compared with controls, multiple sclerosis patients had significantly lower normalized Chao1 diversity, a finding suggesting substantial peripheral T-cell clonal expansion.

The library relied on PCR. The sample was run on an Illumina HiSeq 2500. Unique molecular identifiers were incorporated into TCR beta cDNA libraries to reduce PCR and sequencing biases. Per 1 to 10 million input T cells, roughly 0.5 million cDNA molecules were obtained, such that each molecule approximated one T cell. The same protocol used for the earlier healthy control dataset was applied to prepare and sequence the patient libraries. Within a given batch, samples were prepared together, multiplexed and sequenced on the same HiSeq lane. Per the authors' processing: Raw barcoded reads were processed with MIGEC, discarding single-read molecular identifier groups before consensus assembly and CDR3 extraction. VDJtools was used for post-analysis of the clonotype tables, with diversity normalized by down-sampling every dataset to the smallest sample size. In repertoire overlap clustering, CDR3 amino acid sequences, but not nucleotide sequences, were matched to correct batch-related cross-sample contamination. In TCRdb, the public reads were trimmed at Q25 with fastp and aligned with MiXCR, with productive beta chains retained. Rows are combined by CDR3 protein, so each entry shows the most common genes and DNA. The authors' filters were not applied to this entry. The sample includes roughly 410,000 distinct CDR3 sequences, with about a third observed a single time. The ten largest clones add up to roughly 12% of the sample.

To demonstrate the VDJtools post-analysis software, the study profiled TCR beta repertoires from the peripheral blood of 13 young patients with multiple sclerosis. Multiple sclerosis patients were children and adolescents aged roughly 6 to 16 years. A note on this clonotype: It lacks a known antigen. The sample holds no much larger clone one base away, and base qualities are not on file.

Sequences SGHTA (CDR1) and FQGTGA (CDR2) are obtained from the germline V gene. Between the V and J ends, shortened by 3 bases and 6 bases respectively, the junction contains 8 bases. The CDR3 measures 13 amino acids from cysteine to phenylalanine. The entry retains the CDR3 DNA only, 39 bases that are in frame from base 1. Recombination connected TRBV7-3 to TRBJ2-2; TRBD1 might be the D gene, on 6 matching bases. Sequencing input: blood. This receptor was obtained from a girl aged 5 to 17 with multiple sclerosis. This receptor carries the CDR3 CASSFPGAGELFF. The bases read TGTGCCAGCAGCTTCCCAGGGGCCGGGGAGCTGTTTTTT.